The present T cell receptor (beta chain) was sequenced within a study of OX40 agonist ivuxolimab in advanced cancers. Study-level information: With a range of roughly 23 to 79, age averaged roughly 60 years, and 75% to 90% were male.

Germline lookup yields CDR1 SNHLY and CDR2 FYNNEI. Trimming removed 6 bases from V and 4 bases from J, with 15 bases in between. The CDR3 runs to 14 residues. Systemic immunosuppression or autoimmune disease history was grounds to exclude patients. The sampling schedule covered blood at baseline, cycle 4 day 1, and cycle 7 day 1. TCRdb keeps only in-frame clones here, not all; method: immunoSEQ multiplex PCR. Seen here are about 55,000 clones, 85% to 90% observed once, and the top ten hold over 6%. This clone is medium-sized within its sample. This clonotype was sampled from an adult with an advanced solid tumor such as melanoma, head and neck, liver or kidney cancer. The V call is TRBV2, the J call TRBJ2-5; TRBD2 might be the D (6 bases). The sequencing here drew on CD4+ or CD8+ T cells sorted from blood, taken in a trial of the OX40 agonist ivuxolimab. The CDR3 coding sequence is TGTGCCAGCAGCGAAACGAGGGGAGGAGAGACCCAGTACTTC. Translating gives CASSETRGGETQYF.